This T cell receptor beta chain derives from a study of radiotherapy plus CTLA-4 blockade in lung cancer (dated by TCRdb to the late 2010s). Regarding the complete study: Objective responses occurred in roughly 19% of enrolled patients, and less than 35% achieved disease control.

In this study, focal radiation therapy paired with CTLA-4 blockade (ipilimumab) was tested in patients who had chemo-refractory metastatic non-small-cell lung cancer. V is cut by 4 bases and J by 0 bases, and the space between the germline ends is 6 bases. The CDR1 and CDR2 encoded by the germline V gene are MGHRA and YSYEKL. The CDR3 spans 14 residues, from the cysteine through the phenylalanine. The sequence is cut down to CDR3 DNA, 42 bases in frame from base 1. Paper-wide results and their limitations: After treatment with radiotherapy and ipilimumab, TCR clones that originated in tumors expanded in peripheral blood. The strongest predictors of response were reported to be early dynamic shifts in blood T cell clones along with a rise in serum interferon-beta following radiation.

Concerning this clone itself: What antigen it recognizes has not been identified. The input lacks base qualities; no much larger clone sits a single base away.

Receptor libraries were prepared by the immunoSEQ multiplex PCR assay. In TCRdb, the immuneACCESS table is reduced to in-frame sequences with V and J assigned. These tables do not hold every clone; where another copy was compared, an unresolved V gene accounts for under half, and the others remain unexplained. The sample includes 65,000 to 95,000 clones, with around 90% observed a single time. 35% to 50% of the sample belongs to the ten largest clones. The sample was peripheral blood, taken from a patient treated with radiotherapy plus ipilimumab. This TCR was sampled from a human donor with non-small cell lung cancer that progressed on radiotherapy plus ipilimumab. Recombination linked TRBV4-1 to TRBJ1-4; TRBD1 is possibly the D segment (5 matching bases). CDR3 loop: CASSPTATNEKLFF. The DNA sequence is TGCGCCAGCAGCCCGACAGCAACTAATGAAAAACTGTTTTTT.